A selection of T cell receptor beta chains follows, all from one sample in a study of T-cell memory formation after mild COVID-19. TCRdb independently ran MiXCR on the 5' RACE reads; one entry per CDR3 protein. The sample has 110,000 to 150,000 distinct CDR3 sequences; around 27% are singletons. The sample comprised PBMCs or a T cell subset sorted from them (not recorded which). The receptor set was obtained from an adult woman who had mild COVID-19 (a few samples of this study predate the infection). Cell type and time point are not known. Each CDR3 is given with its conserved first and last residue. Fields, in order: D gene, V gene, J gene, clone size, CDR3 DNA, CDR3 protein. The D gene is left open where the match is weak. Size tells how often a clone was seen (once, few, many) or the class of an expanded clone, and some rows leave it out.

-	TRBV15	TRBJ2-1	-	TGTGCCACCAGTAAGTGGGGGACCAATGAGCAGTTCTTC	CATSKWGTNEQFF
TRBD1	TRBV28	TRBJ1-1	-	TGTGCCAGCAGTTTATCCCCGACAGGGATGAACACTGAAGCTTTCTTT	CASSLSPTGMNTEAFF
-	TRBV7-3	TRBJ2-5	once	TGTGCCAGCAGCTCGGGACCAAGGGAGACCCAGTACTTC	CASSSGPRETQYF
TRBD2	TRBV6-1	TRBJ2-1	few	TGTGCCAGCAGTGAAGTTCGGGGGGGGTACAATGAGCAGTTCTTC	CASSEVRGGYNEQFF
-	TRBV15	TRBJ1-4	-	TGTGCCACCAGCAGAGATTTGGGGGCTAATGAAAAACTGTTTTTT	CATSRDLGANEKLFF
TRBD1	TRBV20-1	TRBJ1-1	-	TGCAGTGCTAGAGATCTCACGACAGGGGCCAGGGAGAACACTGAAGCTTTCTTT	CSARDLTTGARENTEAFF
-	TRBV21-1	TRBJ2-1	few	TGTGCCAGCAGCAAAGCCAACAATGAGCAGTTCTTC	CASSKANNEQFF
-	TRBV15	TRBJ2-3	-	TGTGCCACCAGCAGATCGACGTCAGGGACAGATACGCAGTATTTT	CATSRSTSGTDTQYF
TRBD1	TRBV20-1	TRBJ2-5	-	TGCAGTGCTAGTGATTACAGGGGGATTGGGGAGACCCAGTACTTC	CSASDYRGIGETQYF
-	TRBV6-5	TRBJ1-4	-	TGTGCCAGCAGTTACAAGGAGGGGCCGAGACAAAAACTGTTTTTT	CASSYKEGPRQKLFF
-	TRBV7-9	TRBJ1-1	-	TGTGCCAGCAGCTCGCTCGGGTGGACTGAAGCTTTCTTT	CASSSLGWTEAFF
TRBD1	TRBV12-3/TRBV12-4	TRBJ1-3	few	TGTGCCAGCACCACGGGACAGTACTCTGGAAACACCATATATTTT	CASTTGQYSGNTIYF
-	TRBV9	TRBJ2-7	few	TGTGCCAGCAGCGTAGGGTGGGCGGACGAGCAGTACTTC	CASSVGWADEQYF
-	TRBV4-1	TRBJ2-1	few	TGCGCCAGCAGCCAACAGGGGGGCAATGAGCAGTTCTTC	CASSQQGGNEQFF
TRBD1	TRBV12-3/TRBV12-4	TRBJ2-5	few	TGTGCCAGCAGTAAGGACAGGGCCCCCGAGGGGACCCAGTACTTC	CASSKDRAPEGTQYF
-	TRBV27	TRBJ1-5	few	TGTGCCAGCAGTTTAACCGGGGGATTGTCGCCCCAGCATTTT	CASSLTGGLSPQHF
TRBD2	TRBV6-1	TRBJ2-3	-	TGTGCCAGCAGTGATTGGACTAGCGGCACAGATACGCAGTATTTT	CASSDWTSGTDTQYF
TRBD1	TRBV12-3/TRBV12-4	TRBJ1-1	-	TGTGCCAGCAACTCCCCAGGGGGAGCTGAAGCTTTCTTT	CASNSPGGAEAFF
-	TRBV4-1	TRBJ2-2	few	TGCGCCAGCACCCCAGAGACGCGAAACACCGGGGAGCTGTTTTTT	CASTPETRNTGELFF
TRBD1	TRBV27	TRBJ2-2	-	TGTGCCAGCAGTAGTCGGGACAGGGAACCCGGGGAGCTGTTTTTT	CASSSRDREPGELFF
-	TRBV5-4	TRBJ1-6	-	TGTGCCAGCAGCCACCATGGTTCCATCGCACCCCTCCACTTT	CASSHHGSIAPLHF
-	TRBV6-6	TRBJ2-3	-	TGTGCCAGCCGGGGGGCGGCAGATACGCAGTATTTT	CASRGAADTQYF
-	TRBV7-9	TRBJ1-1	-	TGTGCCAGCAGAGATACGGGGGGAATACGCGGCACTGAAGCTTTCTTT	CASRDTGGIRGTEAFF
TRBD2	TRBV4-3	TRBJ2-7	once	TGCGCCAGCAGCCAAGAAGCGGGAGGGTACTACGAGCAGTACTTC	CASSQEAGGYYEQYF
-	TRBV25-1	TRBJ1-2	-	TGTGCCAGCAGGGAAGAACCGGACGGCTATGGCTACACCTTC	CASREEPDGYGYTF